This section outlines one T cell receptor beta chain sequence together with its context. Other DNA sequences within the sample encode an identical CDR3. This sample was included in a study of blood T cell repertoires in COVID-19. Study in general: The origin of the acute and convalescent COVID-19 samples was the United States, Italy and Spain. Sources were T cells, B-cell-depleted T cells, or PBMCs; the material itself was cDNA or gDNA.

Germline assignment: CDR1 MDHEN and CDR2 SYDVKM. Trimming took 8 bases from V and 4 from J; bases not matched to a gene: 7. This CDR3 spans 13 amino acids. Source study methods: Researchers report that nucleated cell counts were estimated from reference gene primer amplification. TCRdb's table, derived via immunoSEQ multiplex PCR, lists solely in-frame clones and lacks some. That table gives V, J and clone size, and the DNA gave D and trimming. Of 150,000 to 200,000 clones in the sample, about 80% were seen once. The chain is built from TRBV28 and TRBJ1-1; 7 bases are shared with TRBD1. Sequences were obtained from peripheral blood. This TCR derives from a man aged 60 to 75 with acute or convalescent COVID-19. The CDR3 spells CASSSTGSTEAFF. The CDR3 coding sequence is TGTGCCAGCTCCTCGACAGGGAGCACTGAAGCTTTCTTT.